Given below is one T cell receptor (beta chain) in context. Its target is unknown. Original analysis: Owing to the provision of junction-only sequences devoid of quality scores by immunoSEQ, filtering differed. Assay: immunoSEQ multiplex PCR; the TCRdb copy retains only in-frame clones and omits some. V, J and clone size were drawn from that table, and D and trimming were deduced from the DNA. This sample yields about 600,000 clones, of which roughly four fifths are seen a single time; 12% belongs to the top ten. Every donor was a Caucasian adult from Nashville, Tennessee. This entry comes from a study of shared clonotypes between healthy human individuals. Overall study context: Serving as donors were a couple of women and a few men, whose ages spanned 18 to 49.

Germline V gene data show CDR1 as MNHEY and CDR2 as SVGAGI. The length of the CDR3 is 13 residues. V lost 0 bases, J lost 3 bases, and 5 bases lay in between. Whole-study results and caveats: Limitation of the genetic and exposure-history diversity represented came from the few donors.

V and J are TRBV6-5 and TRBJ1-1; D gene ambiguous. The sequence was obtained from a woman in her thirties or forties in good health. Some clones in this sample may be carry-over from other donors' samples. Material for sequencing was PBMCs. The CDR3 DNA reads TGTGCCAGCAGTTACTCGCTGGACACTGAAGCTTTCTTT. The encoded protein is CASSYSLDTEAFF.